These 30 T cell receptor beta chains originate from one sample sequenced in a study of technical replicates of blood from several donors. Assay: immunoSEQ multiplex PCR; the TCRdb copy retains only in-frame clones and omits some. The table shows 55,000 to 75,000 clones, with approximately 94% occurring only once. What was sequenced was T cells isolated from PBMCs. Receptors were obtained from a human donor in good health.

V gene TRBV7-2 combines with J gene TRBJ2-5; D remains unclear. The CDR3 spans 12 residues. The germline V gene encodes CDR1 SGHTA and CDR2 FQGNSA. Trimming pared 4 bases from V and 6 bases from J, leaving 9 bases between. The CDR3 spells CASSSPSKTQYF. In DNA, the CDR3 is TGTGCCAGCAGCTCCCCTTCTAAGACCCAGTACTTC.

This chain connects TRBV15 to TRBJ2-6; TRBD2 might be the D (6 bases). Looked up from germline, CDR1 is LNHNV and CDR2 is YYDKDF (reference sequence). The CDR3 length is 16 residues. Trimming shortened V by 0 bases and J by 4 bases, and 10 bases separated the two germline ends. The CDR3 DNA is TGTGCCACCAGCAGAGATCGGGGGTACGGGGCCAACGTCCTGACTTTC. Encoded protein: CATSRDRGYGANVLTF.

The chain recombines TRBV5-1 with TRBJ2-1, with D possibly TRBD2 on 5 matching bases. CDR3 length: 14 amino acids. Trimming removed 5 bases from V and 8 bases from J, with 17 bases in between. CDR1 and CDR2 from the germline V gene are SGHRS and YFSETQ. CDR3 coding DNA: TGCGCCAGCAGGAGGGTTTCTAGTGCCGATGAGCAGTTCTTC. Its translation: CASRRVSSADEQFF.

In nucleotides, the CDR3 is TGTGCCAGCAGCTCAGACTTTGGCACCTACGAGCAGTACTTC. Its protein product is CASSSDFGTYEQYF. The chain recombines TRBV11-2 with TRBJ2-7; D remains unclear. The germline gives CDR1 SGHAT, CDR2 FQNNGV. This CDR3 region has 14 residues. Trimming removed 4 bases at V and 2 bases at J, with 12 bases between.

The genes are TRBV28 and TRBJ2-3; D remains unclear. Germline CDR1 and CDR2: MDHEN and SYDVKM. The germline V and J ends were trimmed by 7 bases and 11 bases, with 16 bases remaining between them. CDR3 length: 12 amino acids. The CDR3 DNA reads as TGTGCCAGCACCTCCCTAGATTCTTTGCAGTATTTT. It is translated as CASTSLDSLQYF.

The chain links TRBV18 to TRBJ2-3, with a weak D call TRBD1 (6 bases). The CDR3 extends over 15 amino acids. Germline loops: CDR1 KGHSH, CDR2 LQKENI. V was cut by 3 bases and J by 2 bases, with 12 bases left in between. This CDR3 reads CASSPKAGATDTQYF. The CDR3, as DNA: TGTGCCAGCTCACCTAAAGCAGGGGCCACAGATACGCAGTATTTT.

J is TRBJ2-1 and V is TRBV11-3, with D maybe TRBD2 (6 bases). Looked up from germline, CDR1 is SGHNT and CDR2 is YENEEA. With 0 bases removed from V and 9 bases from J, the gap between germline ends came to 12 bases. This CDR3 comprises 14 residues. The CDR3 sequence is CASSLDREWGEQFF. CDR3 DNA sequence: TGTGCCAGCAGCTTAGATCGGGAGTGGGGTGAGCAGTTCTTC.

The chain employs TRBV30 and TRBJ1-5; the D is unclear. Trimming removed 5 bases at V and 4 bases at J, with 18 bases between. This CDR3 comprises 15 residues. The V gene's germline CDR1 is GTSNPN and CDR2 SVGIG (reference sequence). The CDR3 reads CAWAETPGINQPQHF. The CDR3 DNA is TGTGCCTGGGCCGAAACACCGGGAATAAATCAGCCCCAGCATTTT.

The rearrangement links TRBV7-3 to TRBJ2-5; 11 positions agree with TRBD1. V lost 3 bases to trimming and J lost 4 bases; unmatched junction nucleotides: 4. This CDR3 region has 15 residues. CDR1 SGHTA and CDR2 FQGTGA come from the germline V gene. This chain's CDR3 is CASSLAGTGGETQYF. The DNA of the CDR3 is TGTGCCAGCAGCTTGGCCGGGACAGGGGGAGAGACCCAGTACTTC.

The rearrangement links TRBV29-1 to TRBJ1-1; the D is unclear. V lost 7 bases and J lost 0, with 6 bases in between. This CDR3 contains 11 residues. The germline gives CDR1 SQVTM, CDR2 ANQGSEA. Written as DNA, the CDR3 is TGCAGCGGTCTACTGAACACTGAAGCTTTCTTT. Its protein is CSGLLNTEAFF. The full variable domain, with the rest looked up from reference TRBV29-1 and TRBJ1-1, is SAVISQKPSRDICQRGTSLTIQCQVDSQVTMMFWYRQQPGQSLTLIATANQGSEATYESGFVIDKFPISRPNLTFSTLTVSNMSPEDSSIYLCSGLLNTEAFFGQGTRLTVV.

The chain couples TRBV2 to TRBJ2-3, with TRBD2 identical over 12 bases. The germline V gene encodes CDR1 SNHLY and CDR2 FYNNEI. The CDR3 is 14 residues long. Trimming removed 8 bases from V and 8 bases from J; junction bases left unmatched: 8. The CDR3 is CASQLAGGPVTQYF. The DNA for the CDR3 is TGTGCCAGCCAACTAGCGGGAGGCCCCGTTACGCAGTATTTT. Full variable domain (rest looked up from reference TRBV2 and TRBJ2-3): EPEVTQTPSHQVTQMGQEVILRCVPISNHLYFYWYRQILGQKVEFLVSFYNNEISEKSEIFDDQFSVERPDGSNFTLKIRSTKLEDSAMYFCASQLAGGPVTQYFGPGTRLTVL.

The chain carries TRBV7-3 and TRBJ2-2; 8 bases are a match to TRBD1. Losses at the gene ends were 5 bases for V and 1 base for J; bases not matched to a gene: 3. In germline, CDR1 is SGHTA, CDR2 FQGTGA. This CDR3 has 15 residues. The CDR3 DNA reads TGTGCCAGCAGCCCCGGACAGGGGAACACCGGGGAGCTGTTTTTT. Translated, it gives CASSPGQGNTGELFF.

The chain recombines TRBV7-9 with TRBJ2-3, with 10 bases aligning to TRBD2. CDR1 is SEHNR and CDR2 is FQNEAQ in the germline V gene (reference sequence). This CDR3 has 16 residues. V was pared by 4 bases and J by 7 bases, with 11 bases of the junction left unmatched. Here the CDR3 DNA reads TGTGCCAGCAGCTCAGGACCTAGCGGGAGTGCACATACGCAGTATTTT. Its protein product is CASSSGPSGSAHTQYF.

This chain joins TRBV27 and TRBJ1-5, with D tentatively TRBD1 (5 bases). The CDR3 runs 13 residues. V was clipped by 6 bases and J by 4 bases, with 10 bases between them. The germline gives CDR1 MNHEY, CDR2 SMNVEV (reference sequence). DNA for the CDR3: TGTGCCAGCAGGGGAGGGGAGAATCAGCCCCAGCATTTT. This encodes CASRGGENQPQHF.

The chain carries TRBV13 and TRBJ2-2; a weak D match, TRBD1 (6 bases). The CDR3 spans 16 residues. CDR1 and CDR2 from the germline V gene are PRHDT and FYEKMQ (reference sequence). Deletions cut 7 bases from V and 1 base from J, with 16 bases between. CDR3: CASTYIRDKNTGELFF. The CDR3 DNA sequence: TGTGCCAGCACCTACATCCGGGACAAGAACACCGGGGAGCTGTTTTTT.

The rearrangement links TRBV27 to TRBJ2-6; D is ambiguous. Between the trimmed V and J ends, which lost 6 bases and 1 base, there was a span of 19 bases. The CDR3 covers 18 residues. Germline V gene sequence: CDR1 MNHEY, CDR2 SMNVEV (reference sequence). The CDR3 DNA reads TGTGCCAGCAGCTCGTCACGTAGCCGTGGTTCTGGGGCCAACGTCCTGACTTTC. This gives the protein CASSSSRSRGSGANVLTF.

V usage is TRBV6-5 and J usage is TRBJ2-5; TRBD2 might be the D (6 bases). This CDR3 is 14 amino acids long. Germline-derived CDR1 and CDR2 are MNHEY and SVGAGI. The ends were cut back, 6 bases at V and 9 bases at J, with 20 bases in the middle. The CDR3 DNA is TGTGCCAGCAGCCAACGCGGGGTGTCAAATGCCCAGTACTTC. Translated, it gives CASSQRGVSNAQYF.

The chain links TRBV19 to TRBJ1-2; no clear D. The CDR3 sequence is 12 residues long. Germline V CDR1 and CDR2: LNHDA, SQIVND (reference sequence). The V end was cut by 8 bases, the J end by 3 bases, with 10 bases between. The CDR3 is CASYRFYYGYTF. In DNA form, the CDR3 reads TGTGCCAGTTATCGGTTTTACTATGGCTACACCTTC.

The rearrangement uses TRBV28 and TRBJ2-7; D uncertain. Trimming took 6 bases from V and 2 from J, leaving 8 bases between them. The germline V gene has CDR1 MDHEN and CDR2 SYDVKM. This CDR3 region has 12 residues. The CDR3 DNA reads as TGTGCCAGCAGCCGCGGAGCCTACGAGCAGTACTTC. It yields the protein CASSRGAYEQYF.

The chain carries TRBV28 and TRBJ2-2; no definite D call. The germline V and J ends were trimmed by 3 bases and 5 bases, with 4 bases remaining between them. This CDR3 is 12 amino acids long. The germline CDR1 and CDR2 sequences are MDHEN and SYDVKM. The CDR3 sequence is CASSFGTGELFF. The CDR3 DNA sequence: TGTGCCAGCAGTTTCGGGACCGGGGAGCTGTTTTTT.

This clone was recorded a few times. The chain recombines TRBV19 with TRBJ1-1, with D possibly TRBD1 on 6 matching bases. The CDR3 has 16 amino acids. Germline lookup yields CDR1 LNHDA and CDR2 SQIVND (reference sequence). Trimming removed 3 bases from V and 0 bases from J, with 14 bases in between. In nucleotides, the CDR3 is TGTGCCAGTAGTATCTTAAGGGAGGGGGTGAACACTGAAGCTTTCTTT. Translating gives CASSILREGVNTEAFF.

The V call is TRBV27, the J call TRBJ1-3, with 7 bases matching TRBD1. The ends lost 5 bases at V and 4 bases at J; junction bases unmatched: 8. The CDR3 extends over 15 amino acids. Per the germline V gene, CDR1 is MNHEY and CDR2 is SMNVEV (reference sequence). DNA of the CDR3: TGTGCCAGCAGTCACAGGGGAGAGGCCGGAAACACCATATATTTT. It is translated as CASSHRGEAGNTIYF.

V is TRBV4-2 and J is TRBJ2-5; TRBD2 agrees at 7 bases. CDR3 length: 15 residues. From germline, CDR1 is LGHNA and CDR2 YNFKEQ. The junction had 7 bases not matched to a gene; V was cut back by 4 bases and J by 2 bases. CDR3 in DNA: TGTGCCAGCAGCCCTTCCCGAGCGGGACAAGAGACCCAGTACTTC. Protein product: CASSPSRAGQETQYF.

CDR3 sequence reads: CASSKGTRSSYEQYF. DNA for the CDR3: TGTGCCAGCAGCAAAGGTACCAGGTCTTCCTACGAGCAGTACTTC. V usage is TRBV21-1 and J usage is TRBJ2-7; the table names TRBD1, a call not compared with the DNA. TRBV21-1 is deemed a pseudogene. CDR3 size: 15 residues.

The chain couples TRBV7-3 to TRBJ2-5; D might be TRBD1 (6 bases). The V end lost 5 bases, the J end lost 5 bases, and 12 bases lay between the germline ends. This CDR3 spans 13 amino acids. Germline CDR1 reads SGHTA; CDR2 reads FQGTGA. The CDR3 sequence is CASSLQGRETQYF. The CDR3 nucleotides are TGTGCCAGCAGCCTACAGGGACGCGAGACCCAGTACTTC.

The chain couples TRBV7-2 to TRBJ1-1, with no clear D. From germline, CDR1 is SGHTA and CDR2 FQGNSA. The CDR3 has 14 residues. Trimming removed 5 bases from V and 5 bases from J, with 15 bases in between. CDR3 bases: TGTGCCAGCAGCCCAAGTAATTGGAGGACTGAAGCTTTCTTT. Translated: CASSPSNWRTEAFF. The variable domain in full, completed from reference TRBV7-2 and TRBJ1-1, reads GAGVSQSPSNKVTEKGKDVELRCDPISGHTALYWYRQSLGQGLEFLIYFQGNSAPDKSGLPSDRFSAERTGGSVSTLTIQRTQQEDSAVYLCASSPSNWRTEAFFGQGTRLTVV.

The chain carries TRBV5-6 and TRBJ2-5; the match to TRBD2 covers 13 bases. V trimming: 4 bases; J trimming: 5 bases; junction bases outside the gene matches: 8. The CDR3 length is 16 residues. Per the germline V gene, CDR1 is SGHDT and CDR2 is YYEEEE. The CDR3 sequence is CASSVLLAGGRETQYF. The DNA for the CDR3 is TGTGCCAGCAGCGTACTACTAGCGGGAGGGAGGGAGACCCAGTACTTC.

This rearrangement joins TRBV19 to TRBJ1-2, with D uncertain. Germline V gives CDR1 LNHDA, CDR2 SQIVND (reference sequence). Trimming took 7 bases from V and 8 from J, leaving 14 bases between them. The CDR3 sequence is 12 residues long. The CDR3 here is CASTGNRGGYTF. The CDR3 DNA is TGTGCCAGTACGGGCAACCGAGGGGGCTACACCTTC.

In nucleotides, the CDR3 is TGTGCCAGCAGCTTGGCATACAGGGTCGGCTACACCTTC. It encodes CASSLAYRVGYTF. The chain combines TRBV5-6 with TRBJ1-2; D might be TRBD1 (6 bases). CDR1 is SGHDT, CDR2 YYEEEE, per germline. Trimming left V 0 bases short and J 8 bases short, with 11 bases between. This CDR3 has 13 residues.

V is TRBV7-9 and J is TRBJ2-3, with a weak D call TRBD1 (5 bases). The germline V and J ends were trimmed by 1 base and 7 bases, with 12 bases remaining between them. Germline V gene data show CDR1 as SEHNR and CDR2 as FQNEAQ (reference sequence). The CDR3 runs to 14 residues. The CDR3 sequence is CASSLGAGSHTQYF. The CDR3 DNA reads TGTGCCAGCAGCTTAGGAGCAGGGTCGCATACGCAGTATTTT.